The rows below give T cell receptor delta chains drawn from one sample of a study of γδ T cells in repeated Plasmodium falciparum infection. TCRdb ran CATT on the multiplex PCR reads. Among 85,000 to 90,000 delta-chain clones listed, under 1.5% were seen once. The sequencing sample was made of gamma-delta T cells from blood. Receptors originate from a pool of human donors (malaria-infected and uninfected, not separated). CDR3s include the opening cysteine and the closing phenylalanine or tryptophan. The D gene is left open where the match is weak. Clone size is shown for a subset of rows, as once, few, many or a class of expanded clone.

V gene: TRDV1; clone size: many; J gene: TRDJ1; D gene: TRDD3; CDR3 protein: CALGVPVLGEEVGYTDKLIF; CDR3 DNA: TGTGCTCTTGGGGTCCCAGTACTGGGGGAAGAGGTAGGGTACACCGATAAACTCATCTTT
V gene: TRDV1; clone size: many; J gene: TRDJ1; D gene: TRDD3; CDR3 protein: CALGDGVLWLGAHTDKLIF; CDR3 DNA: TGTGCTCTTGGGGATGGAGTCCTATGGCTGGGGGCGCACACCGATAAACTCATCTTT
V gene: TRDV1; clone size: many; J gene: TRDJ1; D gene: NA; CDR3 protein: CALGELRTRGRQYTDKLIF; CDR3 DNA: TGTGCTCTTGGGGAACTAAGGACCAGGGGACGCCAGTACACCGATAAACTCATCTTT
V gene: TRDV1; clone size: many; J gene: TRDJ1; D gene: NA; CDR3 protein: CALGRPSLPTFKRRYWGNDKLIF; CDR3 DNA: TGTGCTCTTGGGCGTCCCAGCCTTCCTACGTTTAAGCGTCGGTACTGGGGGAACGATAAACTCATCTTT
V gene: TRDV1; clone size: many; J gene: TRDJ1; D gene: TRDD3; CDR3 protein: CALGELGNGGYYTDKLIF; CDR3 DNA: TGTGCTCTTGGGGAACTTGGCAATGGGGGATACTACACCGATAAACTCATCTTT
V gene: TRDV1; clone size: many; J gene: TRDJ1; D gene: NA; CDR3 protein: CALGKGRTYTRDTDKLIF; CDR3 DNA: TGTGCTCTTGGGAAGGGCAGAACCTACACTAGGGACACCGATAAACTCATCTTT
V gene: TRAV29/DV5; clone size: many; J gene: TRDJ1; D gene: TRDD3; CDR3 protein: CAASRASHFPGRGDRPGKLIF; CDR3 DNA: TGTGCAGCAAGCAGGGCCTCCCACTTCCCCGGACGTGGGGATAGGCCGGGTAAACTCATCTTT
V gene: TRDV1; clone size: many; J gene: TRDJ1; D gene: TRDD3; CDR3 protein: CALASSFPTALRGIPYTDKLIF; CDR3 DNA: TGTGCTCTTGCTTCCTCTTTTCCTACCGCTCTGAGGGGGATACCCTACACCGATAAACTCATCTTT
V gene: TRDV1; clone size: many; J gene: TRDJ1; D gene: TRDD2; CDR3 protein: CALGLPTGSPYTDKLIF; CDR3 DNA: TGTGCTCTTGGGCTTCCTACGGGGTCCCCGTACACCGATAAACTCATCTTT
V gene: TRDV1; clone size: few; J gene: TRDJ1; D gene: TRDD3; CDR3 protein: CALGELVVLRGLSVGDPKYKLIF; CDR3 DNA: TGTGCTCTTGGGGAATTGGTTGTCCTACGGGGCTTGTCGGTGGGGGATCCTAAGTATAAACTCATCTTT
V gene: TRDV1; clone size: NA; J gene: TRDJ1; D gene: TRDD3; CDR3 protein: CALGTYFPPTGGAVYTDKLIF; CDR3 DNA: TGTGCTCTTGGGACTTACTTCCCCCCTACTGGGGGGGCGGTGTACACCGATAAACTCATCTTT
V gene: TRDV1; clone size: many; J gene: TRDJ1; D gene: NA; CDR3 protein: CALGESGGAWDKLIF; CDR3 DNA: TGTGCTCTTGGGGAATCCGGAGGGGCCTGGGATAAACTCATCTTT
V gene: TRDV1; clone size: many; J gene: TRDJ1; D gene: TRDD3; CDR3 protein: CALGVPILGDTHKLIF; CDR3 DNA: TGTGCTCTTGGGGTCCCTATACTGGGGGATACCCATAAACTCATCTTT
V gene: TRDV1; clone size: many; J gene: TRDJ1; D gene: NA; CDR3 protein: CALGERWGTDKLIF; CDR3 DNA: TGTGCTCTTGGGGAACGTTGGGGTACCGATAAACTCATCTTT
V gene: TRDV1; clone size: medium-sized; J gene: TRDJ1; D gene: NA; CDR3 protein: CAIGERHPVSYTDKLIF; CDR3 DNA: TGTGCTATTGGGGAGAGGCACCCCGTCTCTTACACCGATAAACTCATCTTT
V gene: TRDV1; clone size: many; J gene: TRDJ1; D gene: NA; CDR3 protein: CALGELAAFLGRWGISPVGLIF; CDR3 DNA: TGTGCTCTTGGGGAACTAGCGGCCTTCCTAGGTCGGTGGGGGATCTCCCCGGTAGGTCTCATCTTT
V gene: TRDV1; clone size: many; J gene: TRDJ1; D gene: TRDD3; CDR3 protein: CALGEEIPTLRTGGGYTDKLIF; CDR3 DNA: TGTGCTCTTGGGGAAGAAATTCCTACGCTTCGTACTGGGGGAGGGTACACCGATAAACTCATCTTT
V gene: TRDV2; clone size: many; J gene: TRDJ1; D gene: TRDD3; CDR3 protein: CACDTVGGRRTDKLIF; CDR3 DNA: TGTGCCTGTGACACCGTTGGGGGACGGAGGACCGATAAACTCATCTTT
V gene: TRDV1; clone size: NA; J gene: TRDJ1; D gene: TRDD3; CDR3 protein: CALGESFSSSLQGDTGTDKLIF; CDR3 DNA: TGTGCTCTTGGGGAATCCTTCTCTTCCTCGCTACAGGGGGATACTGGGACCGATAAACTCATCTTT
V gene: TRDV1; clone size: medium-sized; J gene: TRDJ1; D gene: NA; CDR3 protein: CALGELQDFLLTYWGVYTDKLIF; CDR3 DNA: TGTGCTCTTGGGGAACTTCAGGATTTCCTACTAACGTACTGGGGGGTGTACACCGATAAACTCATCTTT
V gene: TRDV1; clone size: many; J gene: TRDJ1; D gene: TRDD3; CDR3 protein: CALGEPTGGYSGTDTDKLIF; CDR3 DNA: TGTGCTCTTGGGGAACCAACTGGGGGATACTCAGGCACGGACACCGATAAACTCATCTTT
V gene: TRDV1; clone size: many; J gene: TRDJ1; D gene: NA; CDR3 protein: CALGGLGYAYWDRSSDKLIF; CDR3 DNA: TGTGCTCTTGGGGGCCTGGGCTACGCGTACTGGGATCGATCCTCCGATAAACTCATCTTT
V gene: TRDV1; clone size: many; J gene: TRDJ1; D gene: TRDD3; CDR3 protein: CALTLGDTRYTDKLIF; CDR3 DNA: TGTGCTCTCACTTTGGGGGATACGAGGTACACCGATAAACTCATCTTT
V gene: TRDV2; clone size: NA; J gene: TRDJ3; D gene: TRDD3; CDR3 protein: CACATVELGDTGCSCDTRQMFF; CDR3 DNA: TGTGCCTGTGCCACCGTAGAACTGGGGGATACGGGCTGCTCCTGTGACACCCGACAGATGTTTTTC
V gene: TRDV1; clone size: many; J gene: TRDJ1; D gene: NA; CDR3 protein: CALGELWPSSRTGDSPYTDKLIF; CDR3 DNA: TGTGCTCTTGGGGAACTTTGGCCTTCCTCCAGAACTGGGGACTCCCCCTACACCGATAAACTAATCTTT
V gene: TRDV2; clone size: many; J gene: TRDJ1; D gene: TRDD3; CDR3 protein: CACDTEGDTTDKLIF; CDR3 DNA: TGTGCCTGTGACACCGAGGGGGATACAACCGATAAACTCATCTTT
V gene: TRDV2; clone size: many; J gene: TRDJ3; D gene: TRDD3; CDR3 protein: CACDGTGGYASSWDTRQMFF; CDR3 DNA: TGTGCCTGTGACGGTACTGGGGGATACGCGAGCTCCTGGGACACCCGACAGATGTTTTTC
V gene: TRDV1; clone size: many; J gene: TRDJ1; D gene: TRDD3; CDR3 protein: CALGELAPGYWGRPGKLIF; CDR3 DNA: TGTGCTCTTGGGGAACTAGCTCCGGGGTACTGGGGGAGGCCTGGTAAACTCATCTTT
V gene: TRDV1; clone size: many; J gene: TRDJ1; D gene: NA; CDR3 protein: CAPLPKPTFLPLLIVLGDYTDKLIF; CDR3 DNA: TGTGCTCCCTTACCCAAACCGACCTTCCTACCTCTTTTAATTGTACTGGGGGATTACACCGATAAACTCATCTTT
V gene: TRDV1; clone size: many; J gene: TRDJ1; D gene: TRDD3; CDR3 protein: CALGELYDWWLGDNSATDKLIF; CDR3 DNA: TGTGCTCTTGGGGAACTTTACGATTGGTGGTTGGGGGATAACTCGGCCACCGATAAACTCATCTTT
V gene: TRDV1; clone size: many; J gene: TRDJ1; D gene: TRDD3; CDR3 protein: CALGELGRLGDTLTDKLIF; CDR3 DNA: TGTGCTCTTGGGGAACTAGGACGGCTGGGGGATACGCTAACCGATAAACTCATCTTT
V gene: TRDV1; clone size: many; J gene: TRDJ1; D gene: TRDD3; CDR3 protein: CALGELFWDTLYTDKLIF; CDR3 DNA: TGTGCTCTTGGGGAATTATTCTGGGATACTCTGTACACCGATAAACTCATCTTT
V gene: TRDV1; clone size: many; J gene: TRDJ1; D gene: TRDD3; CDR3 protein: CALGETKPTGWGTDKLIF; CDR3 DNA: TGTGCTCTTGGCGAAACCAAGCCTACGGGCTGGGGGACCGATAAACTCATCTTT
V gene: TRDV1; clone size: many; J gene: TRDJ1; D gene: TRDD3; CDR3 protein: CALGDFTSYALLGDTRTDKLIF; CDR3 DNA: TGTGCTCTTGGGGACTTCACTTCCTACGCCCTACTGGGGGATACGAGGACCGATAAACTCATCTTT
V gene: TRDV2; clone size: many; J gene: TRDJ1; D gene: NA; CDR3 protein: CACDTGDPDYTDKLIF; CDR3 DNA: TGTGCCTGTGACACCGGGGATCCCGATTACACCGATAAACTCATCTTT
V gene: TRDV1; clone size: many; J gene: TRDJ1; D gene: TRDD3; CDR3 protein: CALGELTRGIQTDKLIF; CDR3 DNA: TGTGCTCTTGGGGAACTTACCCGGGGGATACAAACCGATAAACTCATCTTT
V gene: TRDV1; clone size: many; J gene: TRDJ2; D gene: TRDD3; CDR3 protein: CACSYVGYRGYGTTAQLFF; CDR3 DNA: TGTGCCTGTTCCTACGTAGGGTATAGGGGATACGGCACCACAGCACAACTCTTCTTT
V gene: TRDV1; clone size: many; J gene: TRDJ2; D gene: TRDD3; CDR3 protein: CALGEKRASRWGIAGHLTAQLFF; CDR3 DNA: TGTGCTCTTGGGGAAAAACGGGCTTCCCGCTGGGGGATAGCGGGGCATTTGACAGCACAACTCTTCTTT
V gene: TRDV1; clone size: few; J gene: TRDJ1; D gene: TRDD2; CDR3 protein: CALGEPSSYILVRDKLIF; CDR3 DNA: TGTGCTCTTGGGGAACCTTCTTCCTATATCTTAGTACGTGATAAACTCATCTTT
V gene: TRDV1; clone size: few; J gene: TRDJ2; D gene: TRDD3; CDR3 protein: CALGPYYPGLVPLITGGALTAQLFF; CDR3 DNA: TGTGCTCTTGGGCCCTACTACCCGGGGTTAGTCCCGCTTATAACTGGGGGAGCTTTGACAGCACAACTCTTCTTT
V gene: TRDV1; clone size: many; J gene: TRDJ1; D gene: NA; CDR3 protein: CALGELLRSELPSKLIF; CDR3 DNA: TGTGCTCTTGGGGAACTCCTACGGTCGGAACTGCCTAGCAAACTCATCTTT
V gene: TRDV1; clone size: medium-sized; J gene: TRDJ1; D gene: NA; CDR3 protein: CALGERKDERGKSLRIPRGGWSVDKLIF; CDR3 DNA: TGTGCTCTTGGGGAACGAAAGGACGAAAGGGGAAAGTCCCTACGTATTCCTAGGGGGGGATGGTCGGTCGATAAACTCATCTTT
V gene: TRDV1; clone size: many; J gene: TRDJ1; D gene: TRDD3; CDR3 protein: CALGEGPRSTGGQNREADKLIF; CDR3 DNA: TGTGCTCTTGGGGAAGGTCCCCGTTCTACTGGGGGACAAAACCGGGAGGCCGATAAACTCATCTTT
V gene: TRDV1; clone size: many; J gene: TRDJ1; D gene: TRDD3; CDR3 protein: CALGAFPANGGYGTRPRYTDKLIF; CDR3 DNA: TGTGCTCTTGGGGCCTTTCCTGCGAATGGGGGATACGGGACAAGACCGCGGTACACCGATAAACTCATCTTT